This T cell receptor (beta chain) was identified during a study of shared clonotypes between healthy human individuals. Splitting of each subset's genomic DNA was done evenly across several immunoSEQ plates. Researchers sequenced unsorted PBMC DNA using ten immunoSEQ deep assay plates. Authors' analysis steps: In the immunoSEQ data, sequences were junction-only and lacked quality scores, so filtering differed. Using immunoSEQ multiplex PCR, the repertoire was profiled, and TCRdb retains in-frame clones only, with some absent. V and J calls and clone size are given by that table; D and trimming were obtained from the DNA. Of fewer than 650,000 clones detected, about 82% appear once; the ten largest clones hold roughly 13%. Germline V gene sequence: CDR1 SGHDT, CDR2 YYEEEE. Trimming left V 4 bases short and J 1 base short, with 18 bases between. The CDR3 is 16 amino acids.

The sequence derives from a woman between 40 and 55 years old in good health. Some clones in this sample may be carry-over from other donors' samples. The rearrangement links TRBV5-6 to TRBJ2-7; tentative D call: TRBD2 (5 bases). The sample was PBMCs. The CDR3 nucleotides read TGTGCCAGCAGCGGCGGGCCTACCTCCGGTTCCTACGAGCAGTACTTC. Translated, it gives CASSGGPTSGSYEQYF.